The clone carrying this T cell receptor (beta chain) was seen a handful of times. These data originate in a study of blood T cell repertoires in COVID-19. V was trimmed by 3 bases and J by 7 bases, leaving 13 bases between them. Germline CDR1 and CDR2: SGHVS and FQNEAQ. The CDR3 runs to 13 residues. Recruitment covered about two dozen US areas and drew participants whose ages spanned about 18 to 89 years. Researchers sorted participants into cohorts using their self-reported clinical history. Assay used: immunoSEQ multiplex PCR; TCRdb lists only in-frame clones, some missing. The sample yields 130,000 to 150,000 clones, over 80% seen once.

This clonotype was obtained from a woman aged 45-60 years who had been exposed to COVID-19. Material for sequencing was PBMCs or T cells enriched from blood (not recorded which). The chain joins TRBV7-8 to TRBJ2-7; tentatively, D is TRBD2 (6 bases). The CDR3: CASSFTGVPEQYF. Written as DNA, the CDR3 is TGTGCCAGCAGCTTCACGGGGGTTCCAGAGCAGTACTTC.